This T cell receptor beta chain emerged from a study of cytomegalovirus exposure and HLA in healthy donors. Both 60 Vbeta primers and 13 Jbeta primers went into the PCR. Original handling: Unique TCR beta chains totaled 80 million to 100 million in a later count, with 8.5 million to 12 million of them shared. This table comes from immunoSEQ multiplex PCR, and its TCRdb copy is limited to in-frame clones, with some not included. The V and J calls and clone size are taken from that table; D and trimming were inferred from the DNA. The table includes tens of thousands of clones, approximately 79% detected once. Per the germline V gene, CDR1 is SGHRS and CDR2 is YFSETQ. This CDR3 region has 15 residues. The ends were cut back, 0 bases at V and 1 base at J, with 10 bases in the middle. The sample holds one count of this clone.

The sequencing input was PBMCs. The rearrangement uses TRBV5-1 and TRBJ1-1; D is perhaps TRBD1 (5 bases). This receptor was identified in a man under 40 in good health and CMV-seronegative. CDR3 amino acids: CASSLGAGPNTEAFF. For the CDR3, the DNA is TGCGCCAGCAGCTTGGGTGCAGGGCCGAACACTGAAGCTTTCTTT.